Below, 16 T cell receptor beta chains from the same sample are listed, as sequenced in a study of T cell clonotyping in hematopoietic cell transplantation. Time point defined: recipient sample about 28 days before transplant, after cytoreduction. Repertoires were generated with immunoSEQ multiplex PCR, while TCRdb's copy carries only in-frame clones and drops some. The sample carries about 6,900 clones, roughly 97% recorded once. The source was peripheral blood mononuclear cells, collected before stem cell transplant. The source is a man between 65 and 80 years old with acute myeloid leukemia. Some clones in this sample may be carry-over from other donors' samples.

This chain connects TRBV29-1 to TRBJ2-3; D unresolved. The V end was cut by 7 bases, the J end by 4 bases, with 15 bases between. Germline-derived CDR1 and CDR2 are SQVTM and ANQGSEA. This CDR3 contains 13 residues. The CDR3 reads CSAVAYAADTQYF. The DNA for the CDR3 is TGCAGCGCTGTCGCTTACGCGGCAGATACGCAGTATTTT.

The V call is TRBV5-1, the J call TRBJ2-1; possibly TRBD1 for D (7 bases). Germline CDR1 SGHRS, CDR2 YFSETQ. The CDR3 extends over 17 amino acids. V was cut by 4 bases and J by 1 base, with 18 bases left in between. CDR3: CASSPGVTGVSYNEQFF. The CDR3 coding sequence is TGCGCCAGCAGCCCGGGGGTAACAGGGGTATCCTACAATGAGCAGTTCTTC.

The rearrangement links TRBV13 to TRBJ2-1; D is undetermined. Trimming took 8 bases from V and 3 from J, leaving 11 bases between them. This CDR3 comprises 13 residues. In germline, CDR1 is PRHDT, CDR2 FYEKMQ (reference sequence). The CDR3 is CASLRQIYNEQFF. The DNA of the CDR3 is TGTGCCAGCTTGCGTCAGATCTACAATGAGCAGTTCTTC.

J is TRBJ2-2 and V is TRBV11-2; TRBD2 aligns across 8 bases. V was clipped by 0 bases and J by 0 bases; unmatched bases: 0. The CDR3 totals 16 residues. The germline CDR1 and CDR2 sequences are SGHAT and FQNNGV. The CDR3 sequence is CASSLDSGANTGELFF. For the CDR3, the DNA is TGTGCCAGCAGCTTAGATAGCGGGGCGAACACCGGGGAGCTGTTTTTT.

This chain links TRBV11-3 with TRBJ2-7; 14 positions match TRBD2. The V gene end was trimmed by 3 bases and the J gene end by 6 bases; junction bases not matched to a gene: 4. Germline CDR1 and CDR2: SGHNT and YENEEA. CDR3 length equals 15 residues. The chain's CDR3 is CASSLGLAGVVEQYF. The CDR3 region has the DNA TGTGCCAGCAGCTTGGGACTAGCGGGAGTGGTCGAGCAGTACTTC.

The chain combines TRBV7-2 with TRBJ1-5, with D possibly being TRBD1 (5 bases). Germline V lookup: CDR1 SGHTA, CDR2 FQGNSA. V lost 0 bases, J lost 9 bases, and 18 bases lay in between. The CDR3 has 16 amino acids. CDR3 nucleotides: TGTGCCAGCAGCTTAGCGGGGTACGGGACCTTGCGGCCCCAGCATTTT. It encodes CASSLAGYGTLRPQHF.

The genes are TRBV6-1 and TRBJ1-5; D is unresolved. This CDR3 has 12 amino acids. Germline loops: CDR1 MNHNS, CDR2 SASEGT. The germline V and J ends were trimmed by 2 bases and 10 bases, with 9 bases remaining between them. In DNA, the CDR3 is TGTGCCAGCAGTGAACCTTATAGACCCCAGCATTTT. Its translation is CASSEPYRPQHF.

The rearrangement joins TRBV5-8 to TRBJ1-2; D is unclear. Germline V gene data show CDR1 as SGHTS and CDR2 as YDEGEE. V lost 2 bases and J lost 4, with 6 bases in between. The CDR3 length is 12 residues. CDR3 DNA: TGTGCCAGCAGCTTTGGCAGCTATGGCTACACCTTC. This translates into CASSFGSYGYTF.

The chain recombines TRBV6-5 with TRBJ1-6; D may be TRBD1 (6 bases). V was cut by 7 bases and J by 7 bases, with 14 bases left in between. The CDR3 consists of 14 residues. Germline V gene sequence: CDR1 MNHEY, CDR2 SVGAGI. The CDR3 reads CASTLGTGNSPLHF. The CDR3 region has the DNA TGTGCCAGCACTCTGGGAACAGGGAATTCACCCCTCCACTTT.

The rearrangement joins TRBV5-1 to TRBJ1-2; TRBD1 matches at 10 bases. Germline V gives CDR1 SGHRS, CDR2 YFSETQ. The CDR3 runs 17 residues. V gave up 3 bases and J gave up 3 bases; unmatched junction bases: 11. In nucleotides, the CDR3 is TGCGCCAGCAGCTCGGGGGACAGGGGAGAATTGGACTATGGCTACACCTTC. It specifies CASSSGDRGELDYGYTF.

The chain uses TRBV5-6 and TRBJ1-6; D is undetermined. The V and J ends lost 1 base and 8 bases respectively, with 7 bases between them. Looked up from germline, CDR1 is SGHDT and CDR2 is YYEEEE. CDR3 size: 13 residues. The chain's CDR3 is CASSLTEDSPLHF. Here the CDR3 DNA reads TGTGCCAGCAGCTTGACCGAGGATTCACCCCTCCACTTT.

This rearrangement joins TRBV7-2 to TRBJ2-5, with D perhaps matching TRBD1 (5 bases). V lost 5 bases to trimming and J lost 3 bases, with 13 bases between them. Looked up from germline, CDR1 is SGHTA and CDR2 is FQGNSA. The CDR3 contains 14 residues. The CDR3 reads CASSGYSGKETQYF. CDR3 in DNA: TGTGCCAGCAGCGGTTACTCAGGGAAAGAGACCCAGTACTTC.

The chain recombines TRBV25-1 with TRBJ2-7; 7 bases align to TRBD1. The CDR3 consists of 15 residues. Germline CDR1 MGHDK, CDR2 SYGVNS. J lost 1 base, V lost 5 bases, and 8 bases had no gene match. CDR3 DNA: TGTGCCAGCAGTAAACGGACAGGTTTATCCTACGAGCAGTACTTC. Residues: CASSKRTGLSYEQYF.

The chain combines TRBV5-4 with TRBJ2-5, with unresolved D. The CDR3 length is 12 residues. V was clipped by 2 bases and J by 3 bases, with 5 bases between them. Germline V gene sequence: CDR1 SGHNT, CDR2 YYREEE (reference sequence). The CDR3: CASSLTKETQYF. Here the CDR3 DNA reads TGTGCCAGCAGCTTAACCAAAGAGACCCAGTACTTC.

The chain employs TRBV27 and TRBJ2-1, with D unclear. Looked up from germline, CDR1 is MNHEY and CDR2 is SMNVEV (reference sequence). The CDR3 runs 13 residues. Trimming removed 0 bases at V and 3 bases at J, with 3 bases between. CDR3 residues: CASSLSNYNEQFF. CDR3 nucleotides: TGTGCCAGCAGTTTATCGAACTACAATGAGCAGTTCTTC.

The rearrangement uses TRBV5-6 and TRBJ1-1, with D possibly matching TRBD1 (5 bases). From germline, CDR1 is SGHDT and CDR2 YYEEEE. V lost 1 base and J lost 1, with 8 bases in between. This CDR3 is built from 14 residues. The CDR3 bases are TGTGCCAGCAGCTTGACAGGTAGGAACACTGAAGCTTTCTTT. Protein product: CASSLTGRNTEAFF.